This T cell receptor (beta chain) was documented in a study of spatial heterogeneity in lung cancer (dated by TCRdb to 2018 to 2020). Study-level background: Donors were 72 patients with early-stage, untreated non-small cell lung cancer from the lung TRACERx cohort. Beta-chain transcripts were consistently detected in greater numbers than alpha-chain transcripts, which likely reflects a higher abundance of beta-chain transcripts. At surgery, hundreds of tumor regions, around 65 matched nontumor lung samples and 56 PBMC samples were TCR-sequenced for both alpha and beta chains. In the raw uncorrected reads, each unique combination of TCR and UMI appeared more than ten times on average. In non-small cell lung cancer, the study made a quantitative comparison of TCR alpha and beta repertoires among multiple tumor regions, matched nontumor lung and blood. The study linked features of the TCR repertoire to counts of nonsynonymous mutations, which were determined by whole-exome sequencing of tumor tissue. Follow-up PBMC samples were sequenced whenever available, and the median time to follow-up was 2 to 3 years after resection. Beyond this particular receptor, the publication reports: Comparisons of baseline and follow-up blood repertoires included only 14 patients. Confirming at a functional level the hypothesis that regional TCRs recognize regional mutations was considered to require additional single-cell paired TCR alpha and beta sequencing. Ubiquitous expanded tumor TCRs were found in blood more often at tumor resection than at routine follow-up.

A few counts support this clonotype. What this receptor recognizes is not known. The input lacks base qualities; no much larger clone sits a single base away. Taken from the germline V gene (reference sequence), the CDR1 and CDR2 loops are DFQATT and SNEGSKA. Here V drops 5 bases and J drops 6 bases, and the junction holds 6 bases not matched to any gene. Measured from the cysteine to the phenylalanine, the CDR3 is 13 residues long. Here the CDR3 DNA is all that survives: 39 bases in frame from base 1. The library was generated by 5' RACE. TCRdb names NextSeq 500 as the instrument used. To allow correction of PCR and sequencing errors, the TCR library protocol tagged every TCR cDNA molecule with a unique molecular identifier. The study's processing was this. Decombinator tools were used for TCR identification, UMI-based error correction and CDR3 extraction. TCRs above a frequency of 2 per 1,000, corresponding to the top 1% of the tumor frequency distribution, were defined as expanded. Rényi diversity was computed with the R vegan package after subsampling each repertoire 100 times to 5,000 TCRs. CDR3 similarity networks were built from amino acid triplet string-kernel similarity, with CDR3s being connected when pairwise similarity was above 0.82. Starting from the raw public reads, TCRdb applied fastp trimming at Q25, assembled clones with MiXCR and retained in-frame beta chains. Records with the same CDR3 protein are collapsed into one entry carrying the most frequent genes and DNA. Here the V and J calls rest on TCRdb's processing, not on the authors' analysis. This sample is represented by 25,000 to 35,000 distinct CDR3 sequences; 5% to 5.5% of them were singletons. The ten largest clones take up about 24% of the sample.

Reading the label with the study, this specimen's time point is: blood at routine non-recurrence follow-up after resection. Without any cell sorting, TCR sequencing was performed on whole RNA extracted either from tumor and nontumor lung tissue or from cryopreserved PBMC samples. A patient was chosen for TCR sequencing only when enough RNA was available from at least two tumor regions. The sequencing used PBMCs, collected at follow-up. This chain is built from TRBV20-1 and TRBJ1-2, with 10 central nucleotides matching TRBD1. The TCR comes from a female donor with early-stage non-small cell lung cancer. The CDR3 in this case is CSAPGQGVDGYTF. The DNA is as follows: TGCAGTGCTCCCGGACAGGGGGTGGATGGCTACACCTTC.